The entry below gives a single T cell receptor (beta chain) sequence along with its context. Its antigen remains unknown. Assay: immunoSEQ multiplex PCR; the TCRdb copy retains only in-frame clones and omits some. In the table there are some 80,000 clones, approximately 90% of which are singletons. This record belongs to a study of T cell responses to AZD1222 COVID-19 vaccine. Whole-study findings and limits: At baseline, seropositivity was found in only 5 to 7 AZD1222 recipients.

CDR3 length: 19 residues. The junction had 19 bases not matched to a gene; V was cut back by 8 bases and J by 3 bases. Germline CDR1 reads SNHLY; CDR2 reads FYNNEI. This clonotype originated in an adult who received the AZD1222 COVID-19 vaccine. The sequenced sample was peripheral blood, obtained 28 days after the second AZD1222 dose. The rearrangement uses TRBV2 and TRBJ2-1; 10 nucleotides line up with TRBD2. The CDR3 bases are TGTGCCAGCCTAGGTCCTAGCGGGGGCCCAACGAACAACTACAATGAGCAGTTCTTC. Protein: CASLGPSGGPTNNYNEQFF. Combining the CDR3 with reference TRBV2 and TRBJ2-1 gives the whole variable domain EPEVTQTPSHQVTQMGQEVILRCVPISNHLYFYWYRQILGQKVEFLVSFYNNEISEKSEIFDDQFSVERPDGSNFTLKIRSTKLEDSAMYFCASLGPSGGPTNNYNEQFFGPGTRLTVL.